Sequencing of this T cell receptor beta chain was carried out in a study of shared clonotypes between healthy human individuals. Overall study: Each donor contributed plates that comprised three CD4 naive, three CD4 memory, two CD8 naive and one CD8 memory. General observations from the study: Only blood was sampled; tissue repertoires likely differ.

Naive CD45RA+ and memory CD45RA-negative subsets were split from CD4+ cells. In the sorted-subset replicate PCRs, 200 ng DNA, 30,000 or so T cell genomes, was used. The repertoire was sequenced with immunoSEQ multiplex PCR; TCRdb's copy has only in-frame clones and lacks some. Altogether about 1.1 million clones are present, approximately 80% being singletons, with the ten largest covering roughly 0.82%. This clone was seen only a few times. What it binds is not known. The sequence was obtained from a young man in good health. Some clones in this sample may be carry-over from other donors' samples. The sequencing sample was made of memory CD4+ T cells from PBMCs. This sample's subset: CD45RA-negative fraction.

This chain's CDR3 is CASSRKSGAAYEQYF. DNA for the CDR3: TGTGCCAGCAGCCGCAAATCCGGGGCCGCCTACGAGCAGTACTTC. The V call is TRBV7-3, the J call TRBJ2-7; D is tentatively TRBD1 or TRBD2 (5 bases each). Germline V lookup: CDR1 SGHTA, CDR2 FQGTGA. V was cut by 5 bases and J by 2 bases, with 16 bases left in between. This CDR3 spans 15 amino acids.